These T cell receptor beta chains were read from a single sample in a study of T cell responses to AZD1222 COVID-19 vaccine. Only in-frame clones appear in the TCRdb table, and some are missing; sequencing was by immunoSEQ multiplex PCR. This table holds under 150,000 clones, around nine tenths found once. The material sequenced was peripheral blood, taken on day 0 of AZD1222 vaccination. The receptors were gathered from an adult in good health. CDR3s include the opening cysteine and the closing phenylalanine or tryptophan. D genes are given only for firm matches. Expanded clones get a size class; other rows say once, few or many, or leave the size out.

size,J,V,D,DNA,CDR3
.,TRBJ1-4,TRBV6-4,.,TGTGCCAGCAGTCCGCTACTCTGGGAATCGGAAAAACTGTTTTTT,CASSPLLWESEKLFF
.,TRBJ2-3,TRBV30,.,TGTGCCTGGAGTGGAGGGCCTGGGACGCAGTATTTT,CAWSGGPGTQYF
.,TRBJ1-1,TRBV29-1,TRBD1,TGCAGCGGTGCCGGGACAGGGGGCTTAGCTTTCTTT,CSGAGTGGLAFF
once,TRBJ1-1,TRBV7-2,.,TGTGCCAGCAGCTTAAACTTGGTCACTGAAGCTTTCTTT,CASSLNLVTEAFF
once,TRBJ2-3,TRBV6-5,.,TGTGCCAGCAGGCCACAGGGAAACCCAGGAGATACGCAGTATTTT,CASRPQGNPGDTQYF
.,TRBJ2-7,TRBV11-3,.,TGTGCCAGCAGCTTAGCGGGGGACGGGCAGGAGCAGTACTTC,CASSLAGDGQEQYF
.,TRBJ2-3,TRBV10-3,TRBD2,TGTGCCATCAGTGATGGGACTAGCGGCACAGATACGCAGTATTTT,CAISDGTSGTDTQYF
.,TRBJ1-2,TRBV12-3/TRBV12-4,TRBD1,TGTGCCAGCAGTGGACAGGGTAATAGAGGCTACACCTTC,CASSGQGNRGYTF
.,TRBJ1-6,TRBV9,TRBD1,TGTGCCAGCAGCGTCCGGACAGGGGGGGATAATTCACCCCTCCACTTT,CASSVRTGGDNSPLHF
once,TRBJ1-1,TRBV7-2,.,TGTGCCAGCACCTTAGTCAGAAACACTGAAGCTTTCTTT,CASTLVRNTEAFF